This T cell receptor (beta chain) was documented in a study of CD8+ T cells in alopecia areata. Findings and caveats of the study: Many expanded lesional clones persisted in scalp and blood during tofacitinib.

Treatment: oral pan-JAK inhibitor, 5-10 mg twice daily. Lesional scalp tissue (obtained by punch biopsy) and peripheral blood were collected from alopecia areata patients. The CDR3 loop spans 17 amino acids. This clone was counted ten times or more. Its target is not known. The authors extracted RNA and reverse transcribed it into cDNA as the sequencing template. This table comes from immunoSEQ multiplex PCR, and its TCRdb copy is limited to in-frame clones, with some not included. The sample carries about 200,000 clones, roughly two fifths recorded once. This rearrangement joins TRBV1 to TRBJ2-5; TRBD2 is taken as the D call from the table, unchecked against the DNA. TRBV1 is a listed pseudogene. This specimen was CD4+ T cells sorted from blood, taken around week 34, from a patient treated with tofacitinib. This sequence was found in a human donor with alopecia areata. CDR3 sequence reads: CTSKFGVAGGPPETQYF. Written as DNA, the CDR3 is TGCACCAGCAAGTTCGGAGTGGCGGGAGGGCCCCCCGAGACCCAGTACTTC.